These 8 T cell receptor beta chains were sequenced from one sample in a study of blood T cells in healthy people across ages. Combining a sample-barcoded 5' primer with a J-beta primer mix, a second PCR ran for about 6 to 11 cycles. TCRdb re-analysed the 5' RACE reads in MiXCR, keeping a single row per CDR3 protein. The sample comprises 800,000 to 950,000 distinct CDR3 sequences, around 36% of which are singletons, and 13% rests with the top ten. Sequenced material: blood. These receptors originate from a man younger than 35 in good health.

The genes are TRBV20-1 and TRBJ1-6, with D maybe TRBD1 (6 bases). V dropped 3 bases and J dropped 3 bases, with 15 bases sitting between them. Germline assignment: CDR1 DFQATT and CDR2 SNEGSKA (reference sequence). This CDR3 contains 16 residues. The CDR3 loop is CSASSNREVYNSPLHF. The CDR3 DNA sequence: TGCAGTGCTAGCTCGAACAGGGAAGTCTATAATTCACCCCTCCACTTT.

Comments on this clonotype: This may be a read error: a much more frequent sequence differs by one nucleotide. This chain uses TRBV20-1 with TRBJ2-5; weak D call: TRBD2 (6 bases). The end of the DNA fits TRBJ2-1 better, so the J call may be wrong. The CDR3 runs to 14 residues. Germline V gene sequence: CDR1 DFQATT, CDR2 SNEGSKA (reference sequence). The CDR3, as DNA: TGCAGTGCTAGAGACGGACTACGCCAAGAGACCCAGTTCTTC. Protein sequence: CSARDGLRQETQFF.

This clonotype was counted a few times. This chain connects TRBV12-3 or TRBV12-4 to TRBJ2-3; no clear D. The CDR3 is made up of 14 amino acids. V lost 6 bases to trimming and J lost 2 bases, with 12 bases between them. The CDR3 coding sequence is TGTGCCAGCAGCTTCGCGGCGTTCACAGATACGCAGTATTTT. It translates to CASSFAAFTDTQYF.

This clonotype occurred many times. The gene calls are TRBV6-5 and TRBJ2-3, with D perhaps TRBD2 (6 bases). This CDR3 spans 15 amino acids. The V end was cut by 0 bases, the J end by 5 bases, with 12 bases between. Germline V gene sequence: CDR1 MNHEY, CDR2 SVGAGI. The CDR3 DNA reads TGTGCCAGCAGTTACTCCACCACCGGGGGAGATACGCAGTATTTT. It encodes CASSYSTTGGDTQYF.

The chain has TRBV5-5 and TRBJ2-5; D unresolved. The germline gives CDR1 SGHKS, CDR2 YYEKEE (reference sequence). V lost 0 bases to trimming and J lost 1 base, with 10 bases between them. The CDR3 extends over 15 amino acids. CDR3: CASSLVPQPQETQYF. The CDR3 nucleotides read TGTGCCAGCAGCTTGGTACCACAGCCCCAAGAGACCCAGTACTTC.

The rearrangement joins TRBV7-2 to TRBJ2-2; D perhaps matches TRBD1 (5 bases). Trimming shortened V by 3 bases and J by 7 bases, and 18 bases separated the two germline ends. CDR3 length: 16 amino acids. Germline loops: CDR1 SGHTA, CDR2 FQGNSA. CDR3 in amino acids: CASSLEPPRALGELFF. In DNA, the CDR3 is TGTGCCAGCAGCTTGGAGCCCCCCAGGGCGCTCGGGGAGCTGTTTTTT.

This clonotype was found many times. The gene calls are TRBV7-2 and TRBJ2-3; 11 bases map to TRBD2. V shed 1 base and J 3 bases; nucleotides not matched to a gene: 0. CDR3 length: 15 residues. Germline V CDR1 and CDR2: SGHTA, FQGNSA. DNA of the CDR3: TGTGCCAGCAGCTTAGGACTAGCGGGGACAGATACGCAGTATTTT. Its protein is CASSLGLAGTDTQYF.

The CDR3 sequence: CASSQSNTGELFF. The CDR3 DNA reads as TGTGCCAGCAGTCAGTCTAACACCGGGGAGCTGTTTTTT. This chain joins TRBV6-6 and TRBJ2-2; D is ambiguous. The CDR3 length is 13 residues. The V end was cut by 5 bases, the J end by 2 bases, with 6 bases between. Germline V lookup: CDR1 MNHNY, CDR2 SVGAGI (reference sequence).